This TCR beta chain appears in the sequencing data of a study of blood T cell repertoires in COVID-19. Study summary: Samples representing acute and convalescent COVID-19 were sourced from the United States, Italy and Spain.

In the study's own analysis: Amplification of reference gene primers provided the estimated nucleated cell counts. The protocol was immunoSEQ multiplex PCR, while the TCRdb copy is restricted to in-frame clones and leaves out a portion. V and J calls plus clone size are reproduced from that table; the DNA served to infer D and trimming. The sample holds more than 130,000 clones, about 80% seen once. The length of the CDR3 is 15 residues. The germline CDR1 and CDR2 sequences are SGHRS and YFSETQ. V shed 4 bases and J shed 0 bases, with 11 bases lying between them. Sequenced sample: peripheral blood. The receptor was derived from a human donor in a cohort sampled during active COVID-19. The rearrangement joins TRBV5-1 to TRBJ2-1; no reliable D call. CDR3 DNA sequence: TGCGCCAGCAGCCCTGACCGGAGCTCCTACAATGAGCAGTTCTTC. Translating it yields CASSPDRSSYNEQFF.